The sequence of this T cell receptor beta chain was determined in a study of cytomegalovirus exposure and HLA in healthy donors. General study points: Reported results showed that the classifier diagnosed cytomegalovirus status with high specificity and sensitivity. A later analysis showed that HLA-associated TCR beta chains had undergone more clonal expansion than equally common others. Presence/absence analyses rested on an assumption that sequencing depth was roughly uniform across donors.

The CDR3 is 15 residues long. Germline V CDR1 and CDR2: MGHRA, YSYEKL. Trimming took 2 bases from V and 8 from J; bases not matched to a gene: 5. For this clone: The antigen is unknown.

The PCR was carried out with 60 Vbeta primers and 13 Jbeta primers. The repertoire was sequenced with immunoSEQ multiplex PCR; TCRdb's copy has only in-frame clones and lacks some. The sample has 90,000 to 120,000 clones, approximately 70% seen once. The sequence derives from a man aged 35 to 55 in good health and CMV-seropositive. The V and J genes are TRBV4-1 and TRBJ2-1; TRBD2 aligns across 11 bases. The material sequenced was PBMCs. DNA for the CDR3: TGCGCCAGCAGCCAACTTCAACTAGCGGGAGATGAGCAGTTCTTC. Its protein product is CASSQLQLAGDEQFF.